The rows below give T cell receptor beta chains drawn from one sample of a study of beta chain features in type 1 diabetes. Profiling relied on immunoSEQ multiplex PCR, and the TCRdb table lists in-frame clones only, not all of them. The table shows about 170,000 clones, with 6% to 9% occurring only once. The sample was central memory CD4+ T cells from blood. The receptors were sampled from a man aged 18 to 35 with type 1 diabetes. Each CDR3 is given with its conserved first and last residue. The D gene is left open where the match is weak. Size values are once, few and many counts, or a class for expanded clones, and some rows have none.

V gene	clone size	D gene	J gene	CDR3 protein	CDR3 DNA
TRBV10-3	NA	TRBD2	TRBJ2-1	CAIGRLAGSPAYNEQFF	TGTGCCATCGGGCGACTAGCGGGATCCCCGGCCTACAATGAGCAGTTCTTC
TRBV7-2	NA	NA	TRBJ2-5	CASSPNQGLETQYF	TGTGCCAGCAGCCCGAATCAGGGCCTTGAGACCCAGTACTTC
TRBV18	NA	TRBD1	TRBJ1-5	CASSEGGQDQPQHF	TGTGCCAGCTCGGAAGGGGGACAGGATCAGCCCCAGCATTTT
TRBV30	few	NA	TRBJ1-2	CAWSVPHRVDGYTF	TGTGCCTGGAGTGTACCCCACAGGGTTGATGGCTACACCTTC
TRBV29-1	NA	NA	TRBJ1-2	CSVDWVDRGYGYTF	TGCAGCGTTGACTGGGTAGATCGGGGCTATGGCTACACCTTC
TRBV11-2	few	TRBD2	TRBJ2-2	CASSLRSLAGVGNTGELFF	TGTGCCAGCAGCTTACGGTCTCTAGCGGGAGTAGGCAACACCGGGGAGCTGTTTTTT
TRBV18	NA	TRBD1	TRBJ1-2	CASSPTGQTNYGYTF	TGTGCCAGCTCACCGACAGGGCAAACTAACTATGGCTACACCTTC
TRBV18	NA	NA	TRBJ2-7	CASSPQGGEQYF	TGTGCCAGCTCACCACAGGGAGGCGAGCAGTACTTC
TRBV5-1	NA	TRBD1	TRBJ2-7	CASSAAGTAYEQYF	TGCGCCAGCAGCGCGGCCGGGACAGCCTACGAGCAGTACTTC
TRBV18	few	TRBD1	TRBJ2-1	CASSTDRDRYFF	TGTGCCAGCTCCACTGACCGGGACAGGTATTTCTTC
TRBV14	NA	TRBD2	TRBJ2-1	CASSHLRRGLAGPRALNEQFF	TGTGCCAGCAGCCACCTCCGACGTGGGCTAGCGGGGCCTCGGGCCCTCAATGAGCAGTTCTTC
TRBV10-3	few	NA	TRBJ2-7	CAISETESSYEQYF	TGTGCCATCAGTGAAACAGAAAGCTCCTACGAGCAGTACTTC
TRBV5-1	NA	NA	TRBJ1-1	CASSPRGGTKAFF	TGCGCCAGCAGCCCCCGGGGGGGTACCAAGGCTTTCTTT
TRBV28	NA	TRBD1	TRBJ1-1	CASSFSGQGPFF	TGTGCCAGCAGTTTTTCTGGACAGGGGCCTTTCTTT
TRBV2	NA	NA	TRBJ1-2	CASRENRDPGTGYTF	TGTGCCAGCAGAGAGAACAGGGACCCAGGGACGGGCTACACCTTC
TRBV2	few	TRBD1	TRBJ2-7	CASSDDRGPIHEQYF	TGTGCCAGCAGCGACGACAGGGGGCCGATCCACGAGCAGTACTTC
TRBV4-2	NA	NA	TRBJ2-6	CASSLDGTGANVLTF	TGTGCCAGCAGCCTGGACGGGACTGGGGCCAACGTCCTGACTTTC
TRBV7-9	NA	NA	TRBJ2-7	CASSLLSGVLYEQYF	TGTGCCAGCAGCTTACTTTCAGGGGTTCTCTACGAGCAGTACTTC
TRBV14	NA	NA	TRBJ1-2	CASSHGGNYGYTF	TGTGCCAGCAGCCACGGCGGTAACTATGGCTACACCTTC
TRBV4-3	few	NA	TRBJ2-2	CASSQDLGYATGELFF	TGCGCCAGCAGCCAAGATCTGGGCTACGCCACCGGGGAGCTGTTTTTT
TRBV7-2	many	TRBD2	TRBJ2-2	CASSLGPASGTEELFF	TGTGCCAGCAGCTTAGGTCCGGCTAGCGGGACGGAGGAGCTGTTTTTT
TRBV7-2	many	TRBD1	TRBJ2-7	CASSATGNEQYF	TGTGCCAGCAGCGCGACAGGGAACGAGCAGTACTTC
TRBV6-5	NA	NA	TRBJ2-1	CASSVWPSYNEQFF	TGTGCCAGCAGTGTATGGCCCTCCTACAATGAGCAGTTCTTC
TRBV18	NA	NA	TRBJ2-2	CASSPGLGTGELFF	TGTGCCAGCTCACCCGGACTGGGCACCGGGGAGCTGTTTTTT
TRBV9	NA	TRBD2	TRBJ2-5	CASSVGAGGPWETQYF	TGTGCCAGCAGCGTTGGAGCGGGGGGGCCTTGGGAGACCCAGTACTTC
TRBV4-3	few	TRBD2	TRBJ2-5	CASSQERTSSETQYF	TGCGCCAGCAGCCAAGAAAGGACTAGTAGTGAGACCCAGTACTTC
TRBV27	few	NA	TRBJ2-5	CASSSNRGGKTQYF	TGTGCCAGCAGTTCTAACAGGGGGGGAAAGACCCAGTACTTC
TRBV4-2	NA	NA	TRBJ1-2	CASSQEGGIGYTF	TGTGCCAGCAGCCAAGAAGGAGGAATAGGCTACACCTTC
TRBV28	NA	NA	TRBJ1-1	CASSGPWDTEAFF	TGTGCCAGCAGTGGGCCTTGGGACACTGAAGCTTTCTTT
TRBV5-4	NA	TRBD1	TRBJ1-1	CASSPRDRVAEAFF	TGTGCCAGCAGCCCGCGGGACAGGGTCGCTGAAGCTTTCTTT
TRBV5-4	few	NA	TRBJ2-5	CASSQVGVQETQYF	TGTGCCAGCAGCCAGGTCGGTGTGCAAGAGACCCAGTACTTC
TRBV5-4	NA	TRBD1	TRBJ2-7	CASSQGQGGIYEQYF	TGTGCCAGCAGTCAAGGACAGGGGGGAATCTACGAGCAGTACTTC
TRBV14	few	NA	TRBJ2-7	CASSRIGSLEAYEQYF	TGTGCCAGCAGCCGGATAGGGAGTTTAGAAGCCTACGAGCAGTACTTC
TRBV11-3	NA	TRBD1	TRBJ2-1	CASSPDYRTGRYNEQFF	TGTGCCAGCAGCCCAGACTACCGGACAGGACGATACAATGAGCAGTTCTTC
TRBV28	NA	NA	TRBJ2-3	CASSPLGGLVTDTQYF	TGTGCCAGCAGCCCCTTGGGGGGACTTGTCACAGATACGCAGTATTTT
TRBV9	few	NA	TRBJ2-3	CASSVGREVETDTQYF	TGTGCCAGCAGCGTAGGGAGGGAGGTAGAAACAGATACGCAGTATTTT
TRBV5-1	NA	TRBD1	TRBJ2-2	CASSLGTGSGELFF	TGCGCCAGCAGCTTGGGGACAGGGTCCGGGGAGCTGTTTTTT
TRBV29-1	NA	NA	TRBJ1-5	CSVSKAGDQPQHF	TGCAGCGTTTCTAAAGCAGGGGATCAGCCCCAGCATTTT
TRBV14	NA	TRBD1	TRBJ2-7	CASSQGQGLGYEQYF	TGTGCCAGCAGCCAAGGACAGGGCCTGGGTTACGAGCAGTACTTC
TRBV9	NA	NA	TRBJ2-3	CASSGGGLGTDTQYF	TGTGCCAGCAGCGGGGGGGGGCTTGGCACAGATACGCAGTATTTT
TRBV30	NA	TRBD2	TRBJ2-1	CAWSGGGLREQFF	TGTGCCTGGAGTGGGGGGGGTTTACGGGAGCAGTTCTTC
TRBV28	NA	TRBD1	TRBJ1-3	CASSSGTGRNTIYF	TGTGCCAGCAGTTCCGGGACAGGAAGAAACACCATATATTTT
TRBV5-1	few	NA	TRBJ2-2	CASSLGGANTGELFF	TGCGCCAGCAGCTTGGGCGGAGCTAACACCGGGGAGCTGTTTTTT
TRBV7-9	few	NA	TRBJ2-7	CASSLMQGIGYEQYF	TGTGCCAGCAGCTTAATGCAGGGGATAGGCTACGAGCAGTACTTC
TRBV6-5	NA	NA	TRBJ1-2	CASGVQGYGYTF	TGTGCCAGCGGGGTGCAGGGGTATGGCTACACCTTC
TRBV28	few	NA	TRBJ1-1	CASSLLGTRGTDTEAFF	TGTGCCAGCAGTTTATTGGGGACTAGGGGGACCGACACTGAAGCTTTCTTT
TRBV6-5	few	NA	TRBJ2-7	CASSYSTSPGDTEQYF	TGTGCCAGCAGTTACTCTACTAGTCCCGGAGATACAGAGCAGTACTTC
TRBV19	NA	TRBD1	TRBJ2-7	CASSTGTDSYEQYF	TGTGCCAGTAGTACCGGGACAGACTCCTACGAGCAGTACTTC
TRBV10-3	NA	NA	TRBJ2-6	CAISDGSGANVLTF	TGTGCCATCAGTGACGGCTCTGGGGCCAACGTCCTGACTTTC
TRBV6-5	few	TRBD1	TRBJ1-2	CASSRPGTGRGYTF	TGTGCCAGCAGCCGTCCCGGGACAGGGAGAGGCTACACCTTC
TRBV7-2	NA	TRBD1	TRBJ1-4	CASRQGTGGELFF	TGTGCCAGCAGGCAGGGGACAGGGGGAGAACTGTTTTTT
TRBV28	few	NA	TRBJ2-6	CASRPPGLLSGANVLTF	TGTGCCAGCAGACCTCCGGGACTGCTCTCTGGGGCCAACGTCCTGACTTTC
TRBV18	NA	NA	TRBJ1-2	CASSRGIYGYTF	TGTGCCAGCTCACGAGGGATCTATGGCTACACCTTC
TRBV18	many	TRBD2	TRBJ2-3	CASSPNPAGSTDTQYF	TGTGCCAGCTCACCTAATCCAGCGGGGAGCACAGATACGCAGTATTTT
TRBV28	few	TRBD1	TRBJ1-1	CASSSQGTALGAFF	TGTGCCAGCAGCAGTCAGGGGACAGCCCTAGGAGCTTTCTTT
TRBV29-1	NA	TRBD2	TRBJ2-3	CSVVAGGDTQYF	TGCAGCGTTGTGGCGGGAGGGGATACGCAGTATTTT
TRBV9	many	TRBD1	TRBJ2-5	CASSGLGQGEETQYF	TGTGCCAGCAGCGGACTGGGACAGGGGGAAGAGACCCAGTACTTC